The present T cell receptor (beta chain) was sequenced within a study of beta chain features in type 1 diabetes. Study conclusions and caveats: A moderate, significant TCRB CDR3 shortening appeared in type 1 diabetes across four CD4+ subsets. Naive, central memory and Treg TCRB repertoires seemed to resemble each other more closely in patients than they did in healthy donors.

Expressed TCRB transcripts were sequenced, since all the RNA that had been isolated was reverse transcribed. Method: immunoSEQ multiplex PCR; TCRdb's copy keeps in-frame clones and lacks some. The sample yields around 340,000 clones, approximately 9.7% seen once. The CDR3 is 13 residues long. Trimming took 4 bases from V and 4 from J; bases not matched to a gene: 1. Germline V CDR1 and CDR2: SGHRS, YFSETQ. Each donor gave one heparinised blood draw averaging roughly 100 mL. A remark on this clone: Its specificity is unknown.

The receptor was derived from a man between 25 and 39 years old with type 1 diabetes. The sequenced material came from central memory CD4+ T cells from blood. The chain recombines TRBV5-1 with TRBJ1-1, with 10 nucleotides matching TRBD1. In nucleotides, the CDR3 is TGCGCCAGCAGCGGGGACAGGGGCACTGAAGCTTTCTTT. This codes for CASSGDRGTEAFF.